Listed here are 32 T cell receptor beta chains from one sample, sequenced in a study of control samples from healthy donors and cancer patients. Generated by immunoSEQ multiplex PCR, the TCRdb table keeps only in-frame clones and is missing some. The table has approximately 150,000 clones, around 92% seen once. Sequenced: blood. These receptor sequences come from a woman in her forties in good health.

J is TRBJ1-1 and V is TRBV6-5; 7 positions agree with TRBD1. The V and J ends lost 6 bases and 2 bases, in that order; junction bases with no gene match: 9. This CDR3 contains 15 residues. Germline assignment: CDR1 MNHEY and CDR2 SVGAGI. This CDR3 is CASSHLDRDNTEAFF. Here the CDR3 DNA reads TGTGCCAGCAGCCATCTCGACAGGGATAACACTGAAGCTTTCTTT.

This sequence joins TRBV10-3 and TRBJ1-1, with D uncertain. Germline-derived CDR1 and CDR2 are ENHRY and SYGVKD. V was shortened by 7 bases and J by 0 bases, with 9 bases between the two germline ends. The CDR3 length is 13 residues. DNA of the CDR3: TGTGCCATCAATAGGGAAATGAACACTGAAGCTTTCTTT. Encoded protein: CAINREMNTEAFF.

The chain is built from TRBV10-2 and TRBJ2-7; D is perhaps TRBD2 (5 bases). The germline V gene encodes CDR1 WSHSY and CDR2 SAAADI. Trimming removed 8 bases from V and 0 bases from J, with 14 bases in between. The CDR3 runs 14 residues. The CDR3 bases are TGCGCCAGCTCCTGGACTGGTAGCTCCTACGAGCAGTACTTC. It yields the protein CASSWTGSSYEQYF.

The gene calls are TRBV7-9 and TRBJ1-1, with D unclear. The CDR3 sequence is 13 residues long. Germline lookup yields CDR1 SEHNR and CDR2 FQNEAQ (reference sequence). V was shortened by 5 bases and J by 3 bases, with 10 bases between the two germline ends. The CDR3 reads CASSLFGDTEAFF. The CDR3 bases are TGTGCCAGCAGCCTATTTGGGGACACTGAAGCTTTCTTT.

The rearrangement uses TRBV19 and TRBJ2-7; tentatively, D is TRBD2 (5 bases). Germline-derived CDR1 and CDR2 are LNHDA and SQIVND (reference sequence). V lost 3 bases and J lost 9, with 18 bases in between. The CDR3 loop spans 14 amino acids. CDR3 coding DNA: TGTGCCAGTAGTATTAGCGTGTCGGCCCTAGGGCAGTACTTC. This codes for CASSISVSALGQYF.

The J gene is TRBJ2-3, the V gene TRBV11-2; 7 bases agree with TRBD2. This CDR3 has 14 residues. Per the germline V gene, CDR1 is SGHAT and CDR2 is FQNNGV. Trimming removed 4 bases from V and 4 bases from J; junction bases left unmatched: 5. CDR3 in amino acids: CASSSQAGADTQYF. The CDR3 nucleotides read TGTGCCAGCAGCTCCCAGGCGGGGGCAGATACGCAGTATTTT.

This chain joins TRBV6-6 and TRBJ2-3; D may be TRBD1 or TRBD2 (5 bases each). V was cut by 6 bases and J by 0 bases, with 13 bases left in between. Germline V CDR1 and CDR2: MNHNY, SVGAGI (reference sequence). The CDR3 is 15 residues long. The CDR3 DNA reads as TGTGCCAGCAGCCAGGGACGGACTAGCACAGATACGCAGTATTTT. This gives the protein CASSQGRTSTDTQYF.

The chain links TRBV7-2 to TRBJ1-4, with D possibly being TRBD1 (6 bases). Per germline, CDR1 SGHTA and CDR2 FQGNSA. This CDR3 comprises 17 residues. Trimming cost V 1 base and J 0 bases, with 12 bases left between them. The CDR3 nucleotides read TGTGCCAGCAGCTTAGTTGGGGGGCGTACAACTAATGAAAAACTGTTTTTT. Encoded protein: CASSLVGGRTTNEKLFF.

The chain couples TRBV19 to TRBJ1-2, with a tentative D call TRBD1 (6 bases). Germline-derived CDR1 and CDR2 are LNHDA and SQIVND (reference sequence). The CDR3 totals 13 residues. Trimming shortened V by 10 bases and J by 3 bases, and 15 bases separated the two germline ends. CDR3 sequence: CATSVGGYYGYTF. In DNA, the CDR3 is TGTGCCACATCTGTGGGGGGCTACTATGGCTACACCTTC.

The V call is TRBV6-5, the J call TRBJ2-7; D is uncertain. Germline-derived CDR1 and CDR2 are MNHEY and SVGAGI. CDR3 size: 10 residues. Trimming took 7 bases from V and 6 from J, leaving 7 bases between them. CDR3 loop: CASTYREQYF. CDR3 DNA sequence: TGTGCCAGCACATATCGCGAGCAGTACTTC.

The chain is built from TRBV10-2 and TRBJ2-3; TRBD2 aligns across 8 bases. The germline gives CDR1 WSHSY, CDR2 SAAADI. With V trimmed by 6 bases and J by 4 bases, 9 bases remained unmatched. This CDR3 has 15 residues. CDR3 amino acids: CASSEPAGAADTQYF. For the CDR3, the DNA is TGCGCCAGCAGCGAACCAGCGGGGGCCGCAGATACGCAGTATTTT.

The CDR3 nucleotides are TGCGCCAGCAGTGAGTTCGGACGGCAAAAGGCTTTCTTT. Translated: CASSEFGRQKAFF. This chain uses TRBV10-1 with TRBJ1-1; D is ambiguous. The CDR3 extends over 13 amino acids. V gave up 1 base and J gave up 11 bases, with 14 bases separating them. CDR1 is WNHNN, CDR2 SYGVQD, per germline (reference sequence).

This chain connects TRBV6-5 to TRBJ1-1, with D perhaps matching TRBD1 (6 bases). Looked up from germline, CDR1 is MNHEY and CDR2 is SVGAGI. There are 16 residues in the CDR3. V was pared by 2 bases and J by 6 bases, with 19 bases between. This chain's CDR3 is CASSYVGGVRGAEAFF. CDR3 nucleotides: TGTGCCAGCAGTTACGTCGGGGGAGTCAGGGGTGCTGAAGCTTTCTTT.

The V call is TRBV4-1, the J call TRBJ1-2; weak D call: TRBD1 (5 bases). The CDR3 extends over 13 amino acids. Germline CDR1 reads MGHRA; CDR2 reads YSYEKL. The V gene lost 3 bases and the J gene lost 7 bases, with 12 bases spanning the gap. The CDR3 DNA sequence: TGCGCCAGCAGCCAGGTGGGGGTTAGTGGCTACACCTTC. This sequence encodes CASSQVGVSGYTF.

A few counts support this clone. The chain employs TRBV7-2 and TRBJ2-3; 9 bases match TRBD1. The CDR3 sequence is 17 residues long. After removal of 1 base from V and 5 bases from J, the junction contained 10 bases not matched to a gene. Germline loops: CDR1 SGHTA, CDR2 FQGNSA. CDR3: CASSLEGGGTGRDTQYF. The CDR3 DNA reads TGTGCCAGCAGCTTAGAGGGGGGAGGGACAGGGAGAGATACGCAGTATTTT.

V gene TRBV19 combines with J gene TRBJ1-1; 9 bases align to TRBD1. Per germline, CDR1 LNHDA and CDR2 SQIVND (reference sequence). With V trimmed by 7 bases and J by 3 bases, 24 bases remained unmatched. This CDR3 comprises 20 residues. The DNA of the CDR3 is TGTGCCAGTAAGCTGGGCCGGGTGCGCCCGGGACAGGGATGGGACACTGAAGCTTTCTTT. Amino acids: CASKLGRVRPGQGWDTEAFF.

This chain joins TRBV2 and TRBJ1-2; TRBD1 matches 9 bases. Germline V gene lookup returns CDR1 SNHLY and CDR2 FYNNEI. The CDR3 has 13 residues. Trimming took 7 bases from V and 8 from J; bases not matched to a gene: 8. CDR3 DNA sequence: TGTGCCAGCACCCCAACAGGGGGCGTAGGCTACACCTTC. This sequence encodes CASTPTGGVGYTF.

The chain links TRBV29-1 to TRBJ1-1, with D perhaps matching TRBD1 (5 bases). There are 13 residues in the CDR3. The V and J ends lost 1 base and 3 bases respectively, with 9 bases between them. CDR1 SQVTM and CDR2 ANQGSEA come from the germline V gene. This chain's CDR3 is CSVEGGADTEAFF. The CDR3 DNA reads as TGCAGCGTTGAAGGGGGCGCAGACACTGAAGCTTTCTTT.

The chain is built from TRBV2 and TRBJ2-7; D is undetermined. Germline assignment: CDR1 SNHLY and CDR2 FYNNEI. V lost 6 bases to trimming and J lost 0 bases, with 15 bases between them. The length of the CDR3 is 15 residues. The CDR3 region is CASSSGPASSYEQYF. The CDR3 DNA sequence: TGTGCCAGCAGCTCGGGCCCGGCAAGCTCCTACGAGCAGTACTTC.

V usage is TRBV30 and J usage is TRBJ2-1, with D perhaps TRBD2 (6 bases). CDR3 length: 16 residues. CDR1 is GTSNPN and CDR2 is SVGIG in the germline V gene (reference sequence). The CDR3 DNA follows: TGTGCTCGTGACGATGGTAGACTAGTGTGCGGCAATGAGCAGTTCTTC. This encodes CARDDGRLVCGNEQFF. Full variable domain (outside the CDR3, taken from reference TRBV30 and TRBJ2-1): SQTIHQWPATLVQPVGSPLSLECTVEGTSNPNLYWYRQAAGRGLQLLFYSVGIGQISSEVPQNLSASRPQDRQFILSSKKLLLSDSGFYLCARDDGRLVCGNEQFFGPGTRLTVL.

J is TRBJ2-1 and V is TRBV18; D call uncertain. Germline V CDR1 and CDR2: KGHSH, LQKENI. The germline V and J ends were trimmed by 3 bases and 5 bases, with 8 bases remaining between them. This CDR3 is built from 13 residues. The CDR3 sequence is CASSPRTDNEQFF. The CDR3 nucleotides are TGTGCCAGCTCACCGAGGACGGACAATGAGCAGTTCTTC.

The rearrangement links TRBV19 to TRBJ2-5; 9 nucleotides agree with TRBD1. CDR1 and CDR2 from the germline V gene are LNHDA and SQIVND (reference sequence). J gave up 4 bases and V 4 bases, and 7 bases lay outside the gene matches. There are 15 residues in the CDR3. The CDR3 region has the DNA TGTGCCAGTAGTAGGGGACAGGGACTGGCAGAGACCCAGTACTTC. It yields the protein CASSRGQGLAETQYF.

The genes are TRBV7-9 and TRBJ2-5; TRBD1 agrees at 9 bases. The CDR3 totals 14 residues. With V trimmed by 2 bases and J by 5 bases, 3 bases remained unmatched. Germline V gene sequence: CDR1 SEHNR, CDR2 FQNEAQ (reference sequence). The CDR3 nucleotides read TGTGCCAGCAGCTTAACAGGGGGCGAGGAGACCCAGTACTTC. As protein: CASSLTGGEETQYF.

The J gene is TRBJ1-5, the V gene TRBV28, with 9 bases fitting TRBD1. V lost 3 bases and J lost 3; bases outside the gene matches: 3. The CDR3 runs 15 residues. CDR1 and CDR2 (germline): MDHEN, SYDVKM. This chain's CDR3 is CASSLDRGLNQPQHF. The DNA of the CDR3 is TGTGCCAGCAGTTTGGACAGGGGCCTCAATCAGCCCCAGCATTTT.

CDR3 residues: CASSQALPQGSETQYF. The CDR3 DNA sequence: TGCGCCAGCAGCCAAGCCTTACCCCAGGGGTCGGAGACCCAGTACTTC. The rearrangement uses TRBV4-1 and TRBJ2-5; weak D call: TRBD1 (6 bases). The CDR3 runs to 16 residues. V lost 1 base and J lost 5, with 17 bases in between. The V gene's germline CDR1 is MGHRA and CDR2 YSYEKL.

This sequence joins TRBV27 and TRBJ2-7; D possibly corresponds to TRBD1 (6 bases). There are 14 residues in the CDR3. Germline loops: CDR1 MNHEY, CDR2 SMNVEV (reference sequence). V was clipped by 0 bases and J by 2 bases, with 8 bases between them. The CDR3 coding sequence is TGTGCCAGCAGTTTATCGGGGGCACCCTACGAGCAGTACTTC. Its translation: CASSLSGAPYEQYF.

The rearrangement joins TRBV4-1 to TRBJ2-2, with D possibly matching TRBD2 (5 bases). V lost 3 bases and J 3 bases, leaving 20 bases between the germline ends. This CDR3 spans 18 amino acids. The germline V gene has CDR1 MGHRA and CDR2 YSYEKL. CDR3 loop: CASSQALLKVRDTGELFF. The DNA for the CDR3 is TGCGCCAGCAGCCAGGCCCTGCTAAAGGTGAGGGACACCGGGGAGCTGTTTTTT.

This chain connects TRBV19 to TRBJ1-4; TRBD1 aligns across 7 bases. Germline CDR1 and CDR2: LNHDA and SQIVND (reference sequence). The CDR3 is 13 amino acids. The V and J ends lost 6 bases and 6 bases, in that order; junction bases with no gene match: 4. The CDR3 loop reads CASRQGMYEKLFF. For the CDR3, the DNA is TGTGCCAGTAGACAGGGGATGTATGAAAAACTGTTTTTT. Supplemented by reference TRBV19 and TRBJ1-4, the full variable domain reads DGGITQSPKYLFRKEGQNVTLSCEQNLNHDAMYWYRQDPGQGLRLIYYSQIVNDFQKGDIAEGYSVSREKKESFPLTVTSAQKNPTAFYLCASRQGMYEKLFFGSGTQLSVL.

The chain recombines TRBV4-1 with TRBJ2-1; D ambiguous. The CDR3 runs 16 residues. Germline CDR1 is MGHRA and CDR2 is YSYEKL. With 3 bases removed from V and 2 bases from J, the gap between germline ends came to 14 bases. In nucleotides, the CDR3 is TGCGCCAGCAGCCAGGAAGACTGGGCCGCCTACAATGAGCAGTTCTTC. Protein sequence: CASSQEDWAAYNEQFF.

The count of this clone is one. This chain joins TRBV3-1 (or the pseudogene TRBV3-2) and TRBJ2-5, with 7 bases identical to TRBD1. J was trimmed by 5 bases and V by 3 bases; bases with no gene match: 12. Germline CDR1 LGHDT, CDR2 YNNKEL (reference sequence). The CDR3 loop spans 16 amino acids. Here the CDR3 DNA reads TGTGCCAGCAGCCATTACAGGGGCCGTGGTTCGGAGACCCAGTACTTC. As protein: CASSHYRGRGSETQYF.

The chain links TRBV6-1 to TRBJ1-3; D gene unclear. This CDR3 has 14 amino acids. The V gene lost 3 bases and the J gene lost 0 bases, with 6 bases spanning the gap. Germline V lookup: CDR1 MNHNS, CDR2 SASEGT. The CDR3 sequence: CASSDNNSGNTIYF. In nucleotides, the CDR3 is TGTGCCAGCAGTGATAACAACTCTGGAAACACCATATATTTT.

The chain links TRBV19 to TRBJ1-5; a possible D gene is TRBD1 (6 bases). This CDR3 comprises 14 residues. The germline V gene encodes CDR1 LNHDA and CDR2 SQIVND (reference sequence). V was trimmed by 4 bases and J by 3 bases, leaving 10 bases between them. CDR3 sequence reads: CASSTDSPNQPQHF. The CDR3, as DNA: TGTGCCAGTAGTACGGACAGCCCCAATCAGCCCCAGCATTTT.